These 6 T cell receptor beta chains share one sample of origin, sequenced in a study of cytomegalovirus exposure and HLA in healthy donors. In the PCR, 60 Vbeta and 13 Jbeta primers were used. Sequencing was performed with immunoSEQ multiplex PCR; in TCRdb, only in-frame clones are kept and a portion is missing. This table lists more than 100,000 clones. Material: PBMCs. These receptors were taken from a middle-aged man in good health and CMV-seronegative.

The chain employs TRBV10-3 and TRBJ1-5; a possible D gene is TRBD1 (5 bases). Germline-derived CDR1 and CDR2 are ENHRY and SYGVKD. CDR3 length: 14 residues. With 2 bases removed from V and 3 bases from J, the gap between germline ends came to 8 bases. The CDR3 DNA sequence: TGTGCCATCAGTGAGGGACAACTCAATCAGCCCCAGCATTTT. Protein product: CAISEGQLNQPQHF.

The chain couples TRBV6-1 to TRBJ2-2; tentative D call: TRBD1 (6 bases). The germline V gene encodes CDR1 MNHNS and CDR2 SASEGT. CDR3 size: 15 residues. V dropped 3 bases and J dropped 0 bases, with 8 bases sitting between them. The CDR3 DNA reads as TGTGCCAGCAGTGACGGGACACCGAACACCGGGGAGCTGTTTTTT. Translating gives CASSDGTPNTGELFF.

The chain couples TRBV2 to TRBJ2-3, with D perhaps TRBD1 (5 bases). The CDR3 runs 15 residues. The V end was cut by 4 bases, the J end by 0 bases, with 11 bases between. The germline V gene encodes CDR1 SNHLY and CDR2 FYNNEI. The CDR3 is CASSAFRASTDTQYF. In nucleotides, the CDR3 is TGTGCCAGCAGTGCCTTCAGGGCTAGCACAGATACGCAGTATTTT.

V and J are TRBV19 and TRBJ2-3, with 10 positions matching TRBD2. CDR3 length equals 13 residues. Germline trimming cut 7 bases from V and 4 bases from J; bases unmatched to any gene: 2. The germline V gene encodes CDR1 LNHDA and CDR2 SQIVND (reference sequence). The CDR3 loop is CASKTSGADTQYF. The CDR3 DNA is TGTGCCAGTAAAACTAGCGGGGCAGATACGCAGTATTTT.

The rearrangement links TRBV6-1 to TRBJ1-2, with D tentatively TRBD1 (6 bases). V was cut by 5 bases and J by 5 bases, with 12 bases left in between. This CDR3 comprises 13 residues. Germline-derived CDR1 and CDR2 are MNHNS and SASEGT. The CDR3 DNA follows: TGTGCCAGCAGTAGACAGGATCTATATGGCTACACCTTC. Protein product: CASSRQDLYGYTF.

This chain uses TRBV11-2 with TRBJ2-1, with 8 bases aligning to TRBD2. V dropped 0 bases and J dropped 6; count of bases not matched to a gene: 4. Per the germline V gene, CDR1 is SGHAT and CDR2 is FQNNGV. CDR3 length equals 15 residues. CDR3 coding DNA: TGTGCCAGCAGCTTAGATAGCGGGGAAACCAATGAGCAGTTCTTC. Translated, it gives CASSLDSGETNEQFF.